The entry that follows covers one T cell receptor beta chain sequence. The antigen is unknown. CDR3 length equals 16 residues. In germline, CDR1 is LNHDA, CDR2 SQIVND (reference sequence). Losses at the gene ends were 4 bases for V and 4 bases for J; bases not matched to a gene: 9. This sample is drawn from a study of T cell responses to AZD1222 COVID-19 vaccine. The repertoire was sequenced with immunoSEQ multiplex PCR; TCRdb's copy has only in-frame clones and lacks some. The repertoire holds 100,000 to 150,000 clones, with 90% as singletons. Study-wide results and caveats: Spike-specific TCR breadth and depth went up after people got two AZD1222 doses. Baseline seropositivity occurred in only six AZD1222 recipients.

The sequence was collected from an adult in good health. The chain employs TRBV19 and TRBJ2-2, with TRBD1 matching 7 bases. The input for sequencing was peripheral blood, taken on day 0 of MenACWY control vaccination. The CDR3 loop reads CASSNPGTGVTGELFF. CDR3 DNA: TGTGCCAGTAGTAACCCCGGCACAGGGGTCACCGGGGAGCTGTTTTTT.